The 30 T cell receptor beta chains in this list originate from one sample, sequenced in a study of T cells in Graves' hyperthyroidism and ophthalmopathy. Researchers took RNA transcripts and amplified the TCR beta CDR3 regions from them. Initially, a first-round RT-PCR of the TCR CDR3 employed the HTBI primer set. Each CDR3 protein is one row after TCRdb ran MiXCR on the multiplex PCR reads. The data show a few hundred thousand distinct CDR3 sequences, around 15% seen once. What was sequenced was blood. The receptors stem from a woman aged 35 to 49 with Graves' ophthalmopathy.

This clonotype was counted many times. The CDR3 DNA reads TGTGCCAGCAGGGGGACTAGCGGCTCCTACGAGCAGTACTTC. This sequence encodes CASRGTSGSYEQYF. V gene TRBV11-2 combines with J gene TRBJ2-7; the match to TRBD2 covers 11 bases. Germline lookup yields CDR1 SGHAT and CDR2 FQNNGV. The length of the CDR3 is 14 residues. J gave up 0 bases and V 6 bases, and 1 base lay outside the gene matches.

The chain recombines TRBV15 with TRBJ2-4, with D uncertain. V lost 0 bases and J lost 5, with 14 bases in between. CDR1 LNHNV and CDR2 YYDKDF come from the germline V gene (reference sequence). The CDR3 length is 16 residues. In DNA form, the CDR3 reads TGTGCCACCAGCAGAGACTCCCTCGCGACCGAAAACATTCAGTACTTC. The encoded protein is CATSRDSLATENIQYF.

This clonotype was seen many times. The rearrangement links TRBV30 to TRBJ2-3; D might be TRBD1 or TRBD2, each matching 6 bases. V lost 8 bases, J lost 3 bases, and 15 bases lay in between. From germline, CDR1 is GTSNPN and CDR2 SVGIG (reference sequence). This CDR3 has 13 residues. CDR3 residues: CAQQGRETDTQYF. The CDR3 nucleotides read TGTGCCCAACAGGGACGGGAGACAGATACGCAGTATTTT.

The V and J genes are TRBV30 and TRBJ2-3; tentatively, D is TRBD2 (5 bases). Trimming pared 1 base from V and 3 bases from J, leaving 8 bases between. The CDR3 is made up of 13 amino acids. Germline lookup yields CDR1 GTSNPN and CDR2 SVGIG (reference sequence). This CDR3 reads CAWSARVTDTQYF. The CDR3 DNA follows: TGTGCCTGGAGTGCGAGGGTTACAGATACGCAGTATTTT. The whole variable domain, filled in from reference TRBV30 and TRBJ2-3, reads SQTIHQWPATLVQPVGSPLSLECTVEGTSNPNLYWYRQAAGRGLQLLFYSVGIGQISSEVPQNLSASRPQDRQFILSSKKLLLSDSGFYLCAWSARVTDTQYFGPGTRLTVL.

The rearrangement joins TRBV20-1 to TRBJ2-5; possible D gene TRBD2, 6 bases. Per germline, CDR1 DFQATT and CDR2 SNEGSKA (reference sequence). Trimming cost V 3 bases and J 7 bases, with 21 bases left between them. The CDR3 consists of 15 residues. Here the CDR3 reads CSARWGGRGPGTQYF. CDR3 DNA sequence: TGCAGTGCTAGGTGGGGTGGGCGGGGCCCGGGGACCCAGTACTTC.

This rearrangement joins TRBV28 to TRBJ1-4; a weak D match, TRBD1 (5 bases). Germline V lookup: CDR1 MDHEN, CDR2 SYDVKM. CDR3 size: 16 residues. Trimming took off 2 bases at V and 8 bases at J, with 18 bases between the two ends. CDR3 coding DNA: TGTGCCAGCAGTTTAGGTCTCAGGGACGCAGGGGAAAAACTGTTTTTT. It codes for CASSLGLRDAGEKLFF.

This chain uses TRBV9 with TRBJ2-3; 7 bases map to TRBD2. The CDR3 runs 15 residues. Germline trimming cut 4 bases from V and 4 bases from J; bases unmatched to any gene: 9. The V gene's germline CDR1 is SGDLS and CDR2 YYNGEE. The CDR3 DNA follows: TGTGCCAGCAGCTCCACCCGGACTAGTGCAGATACGCAGTATTTT. Its protein product is CASSSTRTSADTQYF.

In its sample, this clonotype was seen a few times. The chain is built from TRBV3-1 and TRBJ2-3; TRBD2 might be the D (5 bases). Germline V CDR1 and CDR2: LGHDT, YNNKEL (reference sequence). V lost 4 bases to trimming and J lost 9 bases, with 14 bases between them. This CDR3 is built from 13 residues. CDR3 loop: CASSPTTSGTQYF. The CDR3 bases are TGTGCCAGCAGCCCGACTACCTCGGGCACGCAGTATTTT.

The rearrangement uses TRBV5-1 and TRBJ2-7, with 8 bases that match TRBD1. J gave up 3 bases and V 0 bases, and 5 bases lay outside the gene matches. Germline-derived CDR1 and CDR2 are SGHRS and YFSETQ. The CDR3 has 15 amino acids. DNA of the CDR3: TGCGCCAGCAGCTTGGACGCAGGGGGCTACTACGAGCAGTACTTC. Protein sequence: CASSLDAGGYYEQYF. The whole variable domain, filled in from reference TRBV5-1 and TRBJ2-7, reads KAGVTQTPRYLIKTRGQQVTLSCSPISGHRSVSWYQQTPGQGLQFLFEYFSETQRNKGNFPGRFSGRQFSNSRSEMNVSTLELGDSALYLCASSLDAGGYYEQYFGPGTRLTVT.

The CDR3 DNA is TGTGCCAGCAATCCACTAGCGGGGCAGGATGAGCAGTTCTTC. Amino acids: CASNPLAGQDEQFF. The rearrangement joins TRBV6-1 to TRBJ2-1, with 10 nucleotides matching TRBD2. Losses at the gene ends were 7 bases for V and 8 bases for J; bases not matched to a gene: 8. CDR3 size: 14 residues. The V gene's germline CDR1 is MNHNS and CDR2 SASEGT.

The chain combines TRBV5-1 with TRBJ1-4, with 8 bases that match TRBD1. J gave up 4 bases and V 4 bases, and 12 bases lay outside the gene matches. The CDR3 is 17 residues long. Looked up from germline, CDR1 is SGHRS and CDR2 is YFSETQ. CDR3 sequence: CASSTGQGVINNEKLFF. CDR3 bases: TGCGCCAGCAGCACCGGACAGGGAGTAATTAATAATGAAAAACTGTTTTTT.

This rearrangement joins TRBV6-1 to TRBJ2-3; D could derive from TRBD1 or TRBD2 (6 bases each). Germline CDR1 MNHNS, CDR2 SASEGT. V dropped 5 bases and J dropped 6 bases, with 18 bases sitting between them. The CDR3 covers 15 residues. The CDR3 region is CASSSIGGTLDTQYF. The DNA of the CDR3 is TGTGCCAGCAGTTCAATCGGGGGCACCTTGGATACGCAGTATTTT.

This clonotype was seen ten or more times. The chain combines TRBV20-1 with TRBJ2-7, with unresolved D. The CDR3 sequence is 15 residues long. Germline assignment: CDR1 DFQATT and CDR2 SNEGSKA (reference sequence). Trimming shortened V by 6 bases and J by 2 bases, and 20 bases separated the two germline ends. CDR3 loop: CSASPSGSPPYEQYF. The CDR3 region has the DNA TGCAGTGCCTCCCCGAGTGGAAGTCCTCCCTACGAGCAGTACTTC.

This clonotype was seen a few times. This sequence joins TRBV7-9 and TRBJ1-1; a possible D gene is TRBD1 (6 bases). The CDR3 runs 15 residues. V lost 3 bases, J lost 8 bases, and 19 bases lay in between. Germline V gives CDR1 SEHNR, CDR2 FQNEAQ (reference sequence). CDR3 sequence: CASSFRDRRGSEAFF. CDR3 DNA sequence: TGTGCCAGCAGCTTTCGTGACAGGAGAGGATCCGAAGCTTTCTTT. Combining the CDR3 with reference TRBV7-9 and TRBJ1-1 gives the whole variable domain DTGVSQNPRHKITKRGQNVTFRCDPISEHNRLYWYRQTLGQGPEFLTYFQNEAQLEKSRLLSDRFSAERPKGSFSTLEIQRTEQGDSAMYLCASSFRDRRGSEAFFGQGTRLTVV.

This clonotype has only a few counts. The V gene is TRBV18, the J gene TRBJ2-7; 9 nucleotides agree with TRBD2. Germline V CDR1 and CDR2: KGHSH, LQKENI. This CDR3 is 15 amino acids long. Trimming took 3 bases from V and 2 from J; bases not matched to a gene: 5. The CDR3 loop reads CASSPSLAGPYEQYF. In nucleotides, the CDR3 is TGTGCCAGCTCACCTTCCCTAGCGGGACCCTACGAGCAGTACTTC. Complete variable domain (other parts from reference TRBV18 and TRBJ2-7): NAGVMQNPRHLVRRRGQEARLRCSPMKGHSHVYWYRQLPEEGLKFMVYLQKENIIDESGMPKERFSAEFPKEGPSILRIQQVVRGDSAAYFCASSPSLAGPYEQYFGPGTRLTVT.

The sample holds a few counts of this clonotype. The CDR3 loop reads CASSAGTSGRGGPQYF. The CDR3 nucleotides are TGTGCCAGCAGTGCCGGGACTAGCGGGAGGGGTGGGCCCCAGTACTTC. V and J are TRBV9 and TRBJ2-5; 16 nucleotides match TRBD2. The CDR3 has 16 residues. With V trimmed by 5 bases and J by 9 bases, 10 bases remained unmatched. Germline V gene data show CDR1 as SGDLS and CDR2 as YYNGEE.

The rearrangement joins TRBV4-1 to TRBJ1-6, with 10 bases aligning to TRBD1. CDR1 is MGHRA, CDR2 YSYEKL, per germline. V lost 1 base, J lost 13 bases, and 1 base stayed unmatched. The CDR3 length is 13 residues. The CDR3 reads CASSQGTGGPLHF. As DNA, the CDR3 is TGCGCCAGCAGCCAAGGGACAGGGGGTCCCCTCCACTTT.

This clonotype has a handful of counts. V gene TRBV4-1 combines with J gene TRBJ1-1; D unclear. The CDR3 has 12 residues. V shed 1 base and J shed 5 bases, with 5 bases lying between them. CDR1 and CDR2 (germline): MGHRA, YSYEKL. CDR3 protein: CASSQVTTEAFF. CDR3 coding DNA: TGCGCCAGCAGCCAAGTTACAACTGAAGCTTTCTTT.

The V and J genes are TRBV6-4 and TRBJ2-3; possibly TRBD2 for D (5 bases). The germline CDR1 and CDR2 sequences are MRHNA and SNTAGT. This CDR3 has 16 amino acids. With 3 bases removed from V and 0 bases from J, the gap between germline ends came to 13 bases. The CDR3 sequence is CASSERADQSTDTQYF. CDR3 coding DNA: TGTGCCAGCAGTGAGCGGGCGGACCAAAGCACAGATACGCAGTATTTT.

This clonotype was counted ten times or more. The chain links TRBV20-1 to TRBJ2-7; 15 positions agree with TRBD2. The CDR3 is made up of 14 amino acids. Germline CDR1 reads DFQATT; CDR2 reads SNEGSKA (reference sequence). V lost 3 bases, J lost 7 bases, and 4 bases stayed unmatched. CDR3 protein: CSARSGTSGREQYF. The CDR3 coding sequence is TGCAGTGCTAGGTCCGGGACTAGCGGGAGGGAGCAGTACTTC.

This chain links TRBV12-3 or TRBV12-4 with TRBJ2-1; D is undetermined. Trimming removed 5 bases at V and 9 bases at J, with 11 bases between. The length of the CDR3 is 12 residues. CDR3 sequence (DNA): TGTGCCAGCAGTCAAGACCCTATTGAGCAGTTCTTC. Amino acids: CASSQDPIEQFF.

In the case of this clonotype: This may be a read error: a much more frequent sequence differs by one nucleotide. The rearrangement joins TRBV4-1 to TRBJ1-1; D call uncertain. The CDR3 runs 13 residues. The germline V gene encodes CDR1 MGHRA and CDR2 YSYEKL. The CDR3 DNA reads TGCGCCAGCAGCCCCGCAATGAACACTGAAGCTCTCTTT. Translated: CASSPAMNTEALF.

This clonotype was observed many times. The gene calls are TRBV3-1 and TRBJ2-5, with 10 bases identical to TRBD2. From germline, CDR1 is LGHDT and CDR2 YNNKEL (reference sequence). Germline trimming cut 2 bases from V and 1 base from J; bases unmatched to any gene: 1. The CDR3 loop spans 15 amino acids. CDR3 protein: CASSQSSGSQETQYF. CDR3 nucleotide sequence: TGTGCCAGCAGCCAATCTAGCGGGAGCCAAGAGACCCAGTACTTC.

The chain has TRBV19 and TRBJ2-1, with D maybe TRBD2 (5 bases). V was shortened by 6 bases and J by 6 bases, with 12 bases between the two germline ends. Germline V gene lookup returns CDR1 LNHDA and CDR2 SQIVND (reference sequence). This CDR3 has 13 residues. DNA of the CDR3: TGTGCCAGTAGCTTCACTAGGCGCAATGAGCAGTTCTTC. Translation: CASSFTRRNEQFF.

The chain joins TRBV6-1 to TRBJ2-5, with unresolved D. Trimming took 5 bases from V and 5 from J, leaving 9 bases between them. The CDR3 runs to 12 residues. The germline gives CDR1 MNHNS, CDR2 SASEGT. CDR3 protein: CASSLRMETQYF. The CDR3 region has the DNA TGTGCCAGCAGTTTGAGAATGGAGACCCAGTACTTC.

The gene calls are TRBV4-1 and TRBJ1-1, with D possibly matching TRBD1 (5 bases). This CDR3 comprises 15 residues. V was cut by 3 bases and J by 4 bases, with 15 bases left in between. CDR1 is MGHRA, CDR2 YSYEKL, per germline. CDR3 residues: CASSHPGPGGTEAFF. CDR3 DNA: TGCGCCAGCAGCCACCCCGGTCCCGGGGGCACTGAAGCTTTCTTT.

This clonotype was counted ten times or more. The genes are TRBV6-1 and TRBJ2-5, with 7 bases aligning to TRBD1. CDR1 and CDR2 (germline): MNHNS, SASEGT. This CDR3 is 14 amino acids long. V lost 6 bases, J lost 1 base, and 5 bases stayed unmatched. The CDR3 region has the DNA TGTGCCAGCAGAAAAGGACAGGTCCAAGAGACCCAGTACTTC. This encodes CASRKGQVQETQYF.

This clonotype was counted a single time. The chain joins TRBV12-3 or TRBV12-4 to TRBJ2-7; 8 bases map to TRBD1. The trim removed 5 bases at V and 3 bases at J, leaving 9 bases unmatched. The CDR3 spans 15 residues. CDR3: CASSHPWTGIYEQYF. In nucleotides, the CDR3 is TGTGCCAGCAGTCACCCTTGGACAGGGATCTACGAGCAGTACTTC.

The V and J genes are TRBV28 and TRBJ2-1; 7 bases align to TRBD2. Losses at the gene ends were 4 bases for V and 8 bases for J; bases not matched to a gene: 17. The CDR3 has 17 residues. The germline gives CDR1 MDHEN, CDR2 SYDVKM. The CDR3 region is CASSSLGTGRAPHEQFF. In DNA form, the CDR3 reads TGTGCCAGCAGTTCCCTAGGGACGGGGAGGGCCCCCCATGAGCAGTTCTTC.

This clonotype was detected many times. The gene calls are TRBV7-2 and TRBJ2-3; D ambiguous. Trimming pared 5 bases from V and 2 bases from J, leaving 8 bases between. Germline CDR1 reads SGHTA; CDR2 reads FQGNSA. CDR3 length equals 13 residues. Here the CDR3 reads CASSVGLTDTQYF. The DNA of the CDR3 is TGTGCCAGCAGCGTCGGGCTCACAGATACGCAGTATTTT.